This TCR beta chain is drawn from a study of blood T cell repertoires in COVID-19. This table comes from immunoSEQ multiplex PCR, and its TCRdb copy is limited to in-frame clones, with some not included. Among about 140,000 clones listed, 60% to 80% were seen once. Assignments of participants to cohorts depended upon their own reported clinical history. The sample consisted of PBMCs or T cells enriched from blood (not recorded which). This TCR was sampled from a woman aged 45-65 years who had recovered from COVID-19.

The CDR3 sequence is CASSGQRNTGELFF. The CDR3 DNA sequence: TGTGCCAGCAGCGGACAGAGGAACACCGGGGAGCTGTTTTTT. The rearrangement links TRBV27 to TRBJ2-2, with D perhaps TRBD1 (6 bases). The V gene lost 6 bases and the J gene lost 1 base, with 9 bases spanning the gap. CDR1 and CDR2 (germline): MNHEY, SMNVEV (reference sequence). The CDR3 loop spans 14 amino acids.